A selection of T cell receptor beta chains follows, all from one sample in a study of OX40 agonist ivuxolimab in advanced cancers. Generated by immunoSEQ multiplex PCR, the TCRdb table keeps only in-frame clones and is missing some. The profile shows tens of thousands of clones, 80% to 85% of them singletons. The sample here was CD4+ or CD8+ T cells sorted from blood, taken in a trial of the OX40 agonist ivuxolimab. These receptors all come from an adult with an advanced solid tumor such as melanoma, head and neck, liver or kidney cancer. Each CDR3 is given with its conserved first and last residue. A D gene is named only where the DNA matches it firmly. Part of the rows lack a size; the others show once, few, many or a class for expanded clones.

>TRBJ1-6|TRBD1|TRBV4-2|15|few
CASSSTSTGVSPLHF
TGTGCCAGCAGCTCCACTTCGACAGGGGTCTCACCCCTCCACTTT
>TRBJ1-6|.|TRBV5-8|14|few
CASSLDSYNSPLHF
TGTGCCAGCAGCTTGGACTCCTATAATTCACCCCTCCACTTT
>TRBJ1-2|.|TRBV7-8|12|.
CASSLANFGYTF
TGTGCCAGCAGCTTAGCGAATTTTGGCTACACCTTC
>TRBJ1-5|.|TRBV28|14|.
CASSLIGFDQPQHF
TGTGCCAGCAGTTTAATCGGGTTTGATCAGCCCCAGCATTTT
>TRBJ2-5|.|TRBV7-9|15|.
CASSRATDQGETQYF
TGTGCCAGCAGCCGGGCGACAGACCAGGGGGAGACCCAGTACTTC
>TRBJ1-5|.|TRBV15|14|.
CATSRDRGNQPQHF
TGTGCCACCAGCAGAGACCGGGGGAATCAGCCCCAGCATTTT
>TRBJ1-4|.|TRBV9|15|few
CASSAGGGVWEKLFF
TGTGCCAGCAGCGCCGGGGGTGGGGTCTGGGAAAAACTGTTTTTT
>TRBJ1-2|.|TRBV2|13|.
CASSEEVNYGYTF
TGTGCCAGCAGTGAGGAGGTAAACTATGGCTACACCTTC
>TRBJ2-1|.|TRBV2|11|.
CASSPRNEQFF
TGTGCCAGCAGTCCCCGAAATGAGCAGTTCTTC
>TRBJ2-7|.|TRBV29-1|14|.
CSVEVGIGAYEQYF
TGCAGCGTTGAGGTAGGGATTGGGGCCTACGAGCAGTACTTC
>TRBJ1-5|.|TRBV29-1|15|few
CSVSGSSLSNQPQHF
TGCAGCGTTTCGGGCAGTTCCCTTAGCAATCAGCCCCAGCATTTT
>TRBJ1-6|.|TRBV6-5|15|few
CASSYSGGDNSPLHF
TGTGCCAGCAGTTACTCGGGAGGGGATAATTCACCCCTCCACTTT
>TRBJ2-7|.|TRBV18|15|.
CASSPTGSQSHEQYF
TGTGCCAGCTCACCAACAGGGTCACAATCCCACGAGCAGTACTTC
>TRBJ2-3|.|TRBV7-3|12|few
CASSLGRDTQYF
TGTGCCAGCAGCTTAGGTAGAGATACGCAGTATTTT
>TRBJ2-7|.|TRBV6-1|15|.
CASSGASITLPEQYF
TGTGCCAGCAGTGGAGCGTCTATTACCCTGCCCGAGCAGTACTTC
>TRBJ2-3|.|TRBV5-1|18|.
CASSTADGLGGNTDTQYF
TGCGCCAGCAGCACCGCGGACGGCCTTGGGGGAAACACAGATACGCAGTATTTT
>TRBJ1-2|.|TRBV14|12|.
CASSQDWTGYTF
TGTGCCAGCAGCCAAGATTGGACGGGCTACACCTTC
>TRBJ2-5|.|TRBV6-6|11|.
CASSAASEQYF
TGTGCCAGCAGCGCGGCGTCTGAGCAGTACTTC
>TRBJ2-2|.|TRBV21-1|18|.
CASSRWNRDREHTGELFF
TGTGCCAGCAGCAGATGGAACCGGGACAGGGAGCACACCGGGGAGCTGTTTTTT
>TRBJ2-3|TRBD2|TRBV7-9|16|few
CASSPRASGSTDTQYF
TGTGCCAGCAGCCCCCGGGCTAGCGGTTCCACAGATACGCAGTATTTT
>TRBJ2-2|TRBD2|TRBV5-4|17|.
CASSVILAGETAGELFF
TGTGCCAGCAGCGTAATCCTAGCGGGGGAAACGGCCGGGGAGCTGTTTTTT
>TRBJ2-6|.|TRBV7-9|14|.
CASSLYSGANVLTF
TGTGCCAGCAGCTTGTACTCTGGGGCCAACGTCCTGACTTTC